This TCR beta chain was obtained from a study of blood T cell repertoires in COVID-19. Across the study: The samples span acute and convalescent COVID-19 from the United States, Italy and Spain. The cDNA or gDNA used as material had been derived from T cells, B-cell-depleted T cells, or PBMCs.

Trimming took 5 bases from V and 7 from J; bases not matched to a gene: 12. The CDR3 extends over 16 amino acids. Germline values: CDR1 SGHTA, CDR2 FQGNSA. Per the original data handling: Using reference gene primer amplification, nucleated cell counts were estimated. The repertoire was sequenced with immunoSEQ multiplex PCR; TCRdb's copy has only in-frame clones and lacks some. The V and J calls and clone size were taken over from that table, and D and trimming were inferred from the DNA. The sample carries 200,000 or so clones, roughly 81% recorded once. This TCR was recovered from a woman in her 70s with active or convalescent COVID-19. Input material: peripheral blood. This chain links TRBV7-2 with TRBJ2-1; 9 nucleotides align to TRBD1. The CDR3 DNA sequence: TGTGCCAGCAGCCCACAGGGTGGGACAGGGATTAATGAGCAGTTCTTC. Amino acids: CASSPQGGTGINEQFF.